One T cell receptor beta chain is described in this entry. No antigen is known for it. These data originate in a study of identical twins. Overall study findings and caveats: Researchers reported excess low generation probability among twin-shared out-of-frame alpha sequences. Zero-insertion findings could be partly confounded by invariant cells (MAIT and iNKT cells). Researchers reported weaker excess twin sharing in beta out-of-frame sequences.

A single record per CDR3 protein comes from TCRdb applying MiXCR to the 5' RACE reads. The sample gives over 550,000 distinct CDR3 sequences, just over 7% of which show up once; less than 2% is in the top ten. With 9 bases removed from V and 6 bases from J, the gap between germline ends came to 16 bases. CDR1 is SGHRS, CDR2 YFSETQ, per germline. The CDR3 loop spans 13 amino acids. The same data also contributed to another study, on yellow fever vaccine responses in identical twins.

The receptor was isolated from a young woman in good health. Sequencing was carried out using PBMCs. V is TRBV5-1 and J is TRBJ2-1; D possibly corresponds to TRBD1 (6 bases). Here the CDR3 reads CATARGFGNEQFF. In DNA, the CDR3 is TGCGCCACCGCCAGGGGTTTCGGCAATGAGCAGTTCTTC.